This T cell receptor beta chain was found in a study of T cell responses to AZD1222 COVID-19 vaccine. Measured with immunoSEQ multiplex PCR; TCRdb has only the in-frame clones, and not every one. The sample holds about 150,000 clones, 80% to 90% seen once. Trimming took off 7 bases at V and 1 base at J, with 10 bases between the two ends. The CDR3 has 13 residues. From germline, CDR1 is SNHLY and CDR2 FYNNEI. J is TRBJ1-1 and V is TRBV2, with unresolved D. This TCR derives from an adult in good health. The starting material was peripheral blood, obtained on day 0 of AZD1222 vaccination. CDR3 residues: CASMSWGNTEAFF. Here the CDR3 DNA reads TGTGCCAGCATGAGTTGGGGGAACACTGAAGCTTTCTTT.